This TCR beta chain was sequenced in a study of OX40 agonist ivuxolimab in advanced cancers. Regarding the study as a whole: Patients who responded partially at 0.1-3.0 mg/kg showed clonal expansion ranking among the lowest. The study did not work out the antigen specificity of the expanded peripheral T cells.

A single count supports this clone. The antigen is unknown. The V end was cut by 5 bases, the J end by 3 bases, with 17 bases between. Germline V gene data show CDR1 as SGHTA and CDR2 as FQGTGA. CDR3 length: 17 residues. Profiling relied on immunoSEQ multiplex PCR, and the TCRdb table lists in-frame clones only, not all of them. Of 150,000 to 190,000 clones listed, roughly 94% are singletons. The source was CD4+ or CD8+ T cells sorted from blood, collected in a trial of the OX40 agonist ivuxolimab. This receptor was taken from an adult with an advanced solid tumor such as melanoma, head and neck, liver or kidney cancer. The V gene is TRBV7-3, the J gene TRBJ2-6; D possibly matches TRBD1 or TRBD2 (6 bases each). The CDR3 loop reads CASSPTGGGGGANVLTF. The DNA for the CDR3 is TGTGCCAGCAGCCCGACAGGAGGGGGTGGTGGGGCCAACGTCCTGACTTTC.